What follows are 6 T cell receptor beta chains derived from one specimen sequenced in a study of shared clonotypes between healthy human individuals (dated by TCRdb to the early 2020s). Library generation was performed with the immunoSEQ multiplex PCR assay. In its TCRdb copy, this immuneACCESS table keeps in-frame sequences only and misses some clones. Where compared with another copy, unresolved V genes explain less than half of these, and the others have no known cause. This sample holds over 1.5 million clones; 98% were observed only once. Of the sample, about 0.4% is held by the ten largest clones. The sequenced sample was naive CD4+ T cells sorted from blood. The intended sense of this specimen's cell subset or site label: CD45RA+ positively selected. Source of these receptors: a man aged 30 to 39 in good health.

The V call is TRBV5-6, the J call TRBJ2-1; TRBD2 matches 11 bases. The CDR3 runs to 15 residues. Germline lookup yields CDR1 SGHDT and CDR2 YYEEEE. V was clipped by 4 bases and J by 4 bases; unmatched bases: 4. CDR3 region: CASSQGLAEYNEQFF. CDR3 nucleotides: TGTGCCAGCAGCCAGGGACTAGCGGAGTACAATGAGCAGTTCTTC.

The chain has TRBV27 and TRBJ2-3, with D hard to call. This CDR3 region has 15 residues. V dropped 6 bases and J dropped 0 bases, with 13 bases sitting between them. Germline V gene data show CDR1 as MNHEY and CDR2 as SMNVEV (reference sequence). The CDR3 spells CASRYNRASTDTQYF. The CDR3, as DNA: TGTGCCAGCAGATACAACCGAGCTAGCACAGATACGCAGTATTTT.

This clone was recorded once. V is TRBV14 and J is TRBJ1-1, with 7 bases matching TRBD1. With 0 bases clipped from V and 6 bases from J, the junction kept 7 bases outside the gene matches. This CDR3 is built from 15 residues. Germline V gene lookup returns CDR1 SGHDN and CDR2 FVKESK. CDR3 coding DNA: TGTGCCAGCAGCCAAGAGTATGGCCAGGGGGCTGAAGCTTTCTTT. Protein: CASSQEYGQGAEAFF.

The DNA of the CDR3 is TGTGCCAGCAGCCCCAGACAGGGCCAGGTTGAGCAGTACTTC. It codes for CASSPRQGQVEQYF. The chain is built from TRBV7-2 and TRBJ2-7; 7 positions agree with TRBD1. CDR3 length: 14 residues. Germline loops: CDR1 SGHTA, CDR2 FQGNSA. The J segment lost 7 bases and the V segment lost 5 bases, leaving 11 bases of the junction unmatched.

This clone was observed once. The chain links TRBV5-4 to TRBJ2-1; 8 bases line up with TRBD1. The CDR3 is made up of 15 amino acids. V lost 4 bases, J lost 7 bases, and 10 bases stayed unmatched. Germline loops: CDR1 SGHNT, CDR2 YYREEE (reference sequence). CDR3 protein: CASSAPGTGINEQFF. As DNA, the CDR3 is TGTGCCAGCAGCGCGCCCGGGACAGGAATAAATGAGCAGTTCTTC. Complete variable domain (other parts from reference TRBV5-4 and TRBJ2-1): ETGVTQSPTHLIKTRGQQVTLRCSSQSGHNTVSWYQQALGQGPQFIFQYYREEENGRGNFPPRFSGLQFPNYSSELNVNALELDDSALYLCASSAPGTGINEQFFGPGTRLTVL.

The chain recombines TRBV19 with TRBJ1-4; 8 nucleotides line up with TRBD1. The CDR3 loop spans 14 amino acids. Germline assignment: CDR1 LNHDA and CDR2 SQIVND (reference sequence). V shed 6 bases and J 5 bases; nucleotides not matched to a gene: 5. CDR3 in DNA: TGTGCCAGTAGACCGACAGGGGCCAATGAAAAACTGTTTTTT. It specifies CASRPTGANEKLFF.